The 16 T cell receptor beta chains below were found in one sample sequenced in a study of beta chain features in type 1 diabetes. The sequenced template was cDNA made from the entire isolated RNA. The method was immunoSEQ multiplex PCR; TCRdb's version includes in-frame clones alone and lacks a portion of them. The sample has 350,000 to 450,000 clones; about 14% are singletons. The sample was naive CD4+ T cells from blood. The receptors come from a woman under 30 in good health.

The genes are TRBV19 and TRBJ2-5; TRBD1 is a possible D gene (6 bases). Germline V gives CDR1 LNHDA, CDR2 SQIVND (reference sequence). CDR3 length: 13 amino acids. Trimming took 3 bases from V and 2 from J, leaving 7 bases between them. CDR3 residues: CASSIDRQETQYF. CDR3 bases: TGTGCCAGTAGTATCGACAGGCAAGAGACCCAGTACTTC.

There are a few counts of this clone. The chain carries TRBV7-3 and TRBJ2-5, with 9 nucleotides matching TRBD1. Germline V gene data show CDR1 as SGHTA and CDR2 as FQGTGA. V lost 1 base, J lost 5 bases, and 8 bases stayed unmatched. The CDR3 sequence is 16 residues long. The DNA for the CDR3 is TGTGCCAGCAGCTTAATCACAGGGGGCCCCCAGGAGACCCAGTACTTC. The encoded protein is CASSLITGGPQETQYF.

This CDR3 reads CASRHSVVETQYF. The CDR3 DNA is TGTGCCAGCCGCCACTCCGTGGTGGAGACCCAGTACTTC. V is TRBV5-6 and J is TRBJ2-5; D is unresolved. CDR1 SGHDT and CDR2 YYEEEE come from the germline V gene. V was shortened by 7 bases and J by 5 bases, with 15 bases between the two germline ends. The CDR3 runs to 13 residues.

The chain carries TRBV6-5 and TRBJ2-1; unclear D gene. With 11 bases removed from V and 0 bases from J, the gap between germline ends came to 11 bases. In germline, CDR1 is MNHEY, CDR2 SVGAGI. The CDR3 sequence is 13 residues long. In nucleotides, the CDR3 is TGTGCCGTAGGAGTCAGCTCCTACAATGAGCAGTTCTTC. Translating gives CAVGVSSYNEQFF.

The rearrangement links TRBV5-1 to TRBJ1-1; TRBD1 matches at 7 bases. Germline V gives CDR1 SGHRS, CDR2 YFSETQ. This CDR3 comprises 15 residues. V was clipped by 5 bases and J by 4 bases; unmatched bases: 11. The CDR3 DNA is TGCGCCAGCAGTCCTGGACAGGCCCAGGGCACTGAAGCTTTCTTT. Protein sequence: CASSPGQAQGTEAFF.

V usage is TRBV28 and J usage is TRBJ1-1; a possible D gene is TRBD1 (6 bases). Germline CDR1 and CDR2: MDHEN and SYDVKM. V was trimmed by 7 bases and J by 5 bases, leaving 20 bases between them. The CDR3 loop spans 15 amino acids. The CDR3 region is CASKDPGGVNTEAFF. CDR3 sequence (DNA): TGTGCCAGCAAGGATCCGGGGGGCGTAAATACTGAAGCTTTCTTT.

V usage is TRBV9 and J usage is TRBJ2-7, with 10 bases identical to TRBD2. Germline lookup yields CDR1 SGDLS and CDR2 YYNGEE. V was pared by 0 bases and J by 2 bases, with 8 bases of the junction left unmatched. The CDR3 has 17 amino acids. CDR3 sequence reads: CASSVEARTSGTYEQYF. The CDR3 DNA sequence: TGTGCCAGCAGCGTAGAAGCTAGGACTAGCGGCACCTACGAGCAGTACTTC. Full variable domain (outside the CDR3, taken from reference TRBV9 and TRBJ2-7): DSGVTQTPKHLITATGQRVTLRCSPRSGDLSVYWYQQSLDQGLQFLIQYYNGEERAKGNILERFSAQQFPDLHSELNLSSLELGDSALYFCASSVEARTSGTYEQYFGPGTRLTVT.

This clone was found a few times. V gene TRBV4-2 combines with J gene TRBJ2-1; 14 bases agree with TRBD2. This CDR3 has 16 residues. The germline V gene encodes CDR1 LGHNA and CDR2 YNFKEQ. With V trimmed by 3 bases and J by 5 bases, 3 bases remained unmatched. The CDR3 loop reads CASSQETSGRDNEQFF. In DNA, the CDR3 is TGTGCCAGCAGCCAGGAGACTAGCGGGAGGGACAATGAGCAGTTCTTC.

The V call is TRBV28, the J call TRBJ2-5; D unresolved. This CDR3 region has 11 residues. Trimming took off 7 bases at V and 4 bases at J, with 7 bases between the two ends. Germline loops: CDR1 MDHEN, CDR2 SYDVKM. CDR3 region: CASISGETQYF. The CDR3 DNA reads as TGTGCCAGCATCTCGGGAGAGACCCAGTACTTC.

The CDR3 nucleotides are TGTGCCAGCAGTCTACAGCTCGGAGGGACTGAAGCTTTCTTT. It codes for CASSLQLGGTEAFF. J is TRBJ1-1 and V is TRBV6-1; D not certain. Germline loops: CDR1 MNHNS, CDR2 SASEGT. The CDR3 consists of 14 residues. V was trimmed by 5 bases and J by 5 bases, leaving 15 bases between them.

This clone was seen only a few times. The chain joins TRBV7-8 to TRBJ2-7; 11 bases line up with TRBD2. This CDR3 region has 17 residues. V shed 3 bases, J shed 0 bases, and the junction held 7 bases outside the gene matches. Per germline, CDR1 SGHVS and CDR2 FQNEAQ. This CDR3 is CASSFWLTSGNSYEQYF. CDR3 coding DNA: TGTGCCAGCAGCTTTTGGCTGACTAGCGGGAACTCCTACGAGCAGTACTTC.

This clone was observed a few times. The CDR3 is CASSRQGRLYGYTF. DNA of the CDR3: TGTGCCAGCAGCCGACAGGGGCGACTCTATGGCTACACCTTC. The chain uses TRBV6-5 and TRBJ1-2, with 8 nucleotides matching TRBD1. Germline CDR1 is MNHEY and CDR2 is SVGAGI. The CDR3 runs to 14 residues. V shed 6 bases, J shed 4 bases, and the junction held 7 bases outside the gene matches.

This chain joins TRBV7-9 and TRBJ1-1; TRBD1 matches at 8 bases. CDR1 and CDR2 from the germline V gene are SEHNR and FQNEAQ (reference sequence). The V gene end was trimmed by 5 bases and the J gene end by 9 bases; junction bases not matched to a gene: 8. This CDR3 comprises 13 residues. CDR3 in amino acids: CASSLGTGGQAFF. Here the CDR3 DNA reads TGTGCCAGCAGCCTTGGGACAGGCGGTCAAGCTTTCTTT.

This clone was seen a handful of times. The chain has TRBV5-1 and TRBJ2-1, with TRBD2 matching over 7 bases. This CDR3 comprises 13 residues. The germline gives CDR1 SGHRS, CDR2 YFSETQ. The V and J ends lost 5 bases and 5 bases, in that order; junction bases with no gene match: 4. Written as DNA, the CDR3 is TGCGCCAGCAGACAGCGGGAAAACAATGAGCAGTTCTTC. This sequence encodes CASRQRENNEQFF.

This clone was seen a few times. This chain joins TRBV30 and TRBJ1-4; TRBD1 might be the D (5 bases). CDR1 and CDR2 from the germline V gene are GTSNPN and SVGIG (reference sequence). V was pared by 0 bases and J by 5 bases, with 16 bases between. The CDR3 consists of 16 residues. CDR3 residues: CAWSVSRAGENEKLFF. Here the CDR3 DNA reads TGTGCCTGGAGTGTAAGCAGGGCAGGAGAGAATGAAAAACTGTTTTTT.

CDR3 nucleotides: TGTGCCAGCAGCTTGAGGCTACCCAATTACGAGCAGTACTTC. Amino acid sequence: CASSLRLPNYEQYF. The chain links TRBV7-2 to TRBJ2-7, with D unresolved. This CDR3 has 14 residues. V was pared by 3 bases and J by 4 bases, with 13 bases between. Germline V gene sequence: CDR1 SGHTA, CDR2 FQGNSA.